The 2 T cell receptor beta chains below come from one sample, sequenced in a study of CD8 T cells in ankylosing spondylitis. TCRdb ran MiXCR on the 5' RACE reads and lists one entry per CDR3 protein. The sample comprises around 320,000 distinct CDR3 sequences, under 25% of which are singletons, and 3.5% rests with the top ten. The source material was blood, either unsorted or a sorted T cell fraction (not recorded which). These receptors came from a female donor with ankylosing spondylitis or in good health (not recorded which).

The rearrangement links TRBV7-6 to TRBJ2-3, with 10 bases matching TRBD2. CDR3 length: 16 residues. From germline, CDR1 is SGHVS and CDR2 FNYEAQ. Trimming cost V 1 base and J 4 bases; bases outside gene matches: 5. The CDR3 DNA is TGTGCCAGCAGCTTAGATGCTAGCGGGAGTGCAGATACGCAGTATTTT. Residues: CASSLDASGSADTQYF.

The chain couples TRBV7-2 to TRBJ2-3; 7 nucleotides line up with TRBD2. Germline lookup yields CDR1 SGHTA and CDR2 FQGNSA. The CDR3 length is 12 residues. Losses at the gene ends were 7 bases for V and 10 bases for J; bases not matched to a gene: 8. CDR3 loop: CASTSTSEAQYF. The CDR3 DNA sequence: TGTGCCAGCACCTCCACTAGCGAGGCGCAGTATTTT.